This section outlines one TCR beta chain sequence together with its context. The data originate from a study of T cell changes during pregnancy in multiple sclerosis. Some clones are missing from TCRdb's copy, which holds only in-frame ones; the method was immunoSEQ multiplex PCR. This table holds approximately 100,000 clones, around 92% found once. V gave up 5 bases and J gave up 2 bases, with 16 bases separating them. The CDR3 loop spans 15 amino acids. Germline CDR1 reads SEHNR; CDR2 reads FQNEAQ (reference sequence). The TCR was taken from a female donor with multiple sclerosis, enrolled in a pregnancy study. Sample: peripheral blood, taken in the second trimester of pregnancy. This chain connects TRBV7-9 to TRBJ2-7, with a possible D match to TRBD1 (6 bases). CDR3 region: CASSREQGRTYEQYF. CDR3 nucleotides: TGTGCCAGCAGCCGGGAACAGGGTAGGACCTACGAGCAGTACTTC.